This T cell receptor (beta chain) was sequenced in a study of T cells in localized non-small cell lung cancer. Some clones are missing from TCRdb's copy, which holds only in-frame ones; the method was immunoSEQ multiplex PCR. This sample has several thousand clones, with more than 70% found just once. V was clipped by 6 bases and J by 3 bases; unmatched bases: 5. The V gene's germline CDR1 is SQVTM and CDR2 ANQGSEA. CDR3 length: 13 residues. This sample comprised peripheral blood, obtained before any cancer treatment. The origin of this receptor is a male donor older than 55 with stage III lung adenocarcinoma. The chain employs TRBV29-1 and TRBJ1-5; 7 nucleotides align to TRBD1. CDR3 amino acids: CSVTTGTNQPQHF. Here the CDR3 DNA reads TGCAGCGTAACGACAGGGACCAATCAGCCCCAGCATTTT.